This T cell receptor (beta chain) was identified during a study of CD8 T cells in Susac syndrome. A quantity of about 0.5 to 1 ug RNA underwent reverse transcription using random hexamers. The CDR3 of TCR beta was amplified by immunoSEQ multiplex PCR across 54 Vbeta and 13 Jbeta. MiXCR, run by TCRdb on the immunoSEQ multiplex PCR reads, gives a single entry per CDR3 protein. This repertoire shows approximately 130,000 distinct CDR3 sequences, around 94% found once; its top ten account for roughly 0.095%. In germline, CDR1 is KGHDR, CDR2 SFDVKD. This CDR3 region has 12 residues. With 1 base clipped from V and 15 bases from J, the junction kept 3 bases outside the gene matches.

The sample was CD4+ T cells from PBMCs. The J gene is TRBJ2-1, the V gene TRBV24-1; 9 bases fit TRBD1. This TCR came from a human donor in good health. The CDR3: CATSDFRDRVFF. DNA of the CDR3: TGTGCCACCAGTGATTTCCGGGACAGGGTGTTCTTC.